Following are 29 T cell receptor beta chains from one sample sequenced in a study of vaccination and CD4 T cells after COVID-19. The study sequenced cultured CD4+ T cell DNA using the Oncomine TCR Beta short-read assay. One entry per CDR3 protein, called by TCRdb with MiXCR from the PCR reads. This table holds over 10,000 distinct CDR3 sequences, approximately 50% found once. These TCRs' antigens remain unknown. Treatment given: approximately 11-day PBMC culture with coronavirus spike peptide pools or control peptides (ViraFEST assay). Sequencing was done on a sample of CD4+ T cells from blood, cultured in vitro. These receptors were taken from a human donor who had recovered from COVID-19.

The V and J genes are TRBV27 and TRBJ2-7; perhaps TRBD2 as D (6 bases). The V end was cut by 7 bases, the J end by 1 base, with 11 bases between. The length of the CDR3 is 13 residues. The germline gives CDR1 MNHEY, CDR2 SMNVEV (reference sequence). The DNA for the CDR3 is TGTGCCAGCACCGGTGGGGGGTCCTACGAGCAGTACTTC. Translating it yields CASTGGGSYEQYF.

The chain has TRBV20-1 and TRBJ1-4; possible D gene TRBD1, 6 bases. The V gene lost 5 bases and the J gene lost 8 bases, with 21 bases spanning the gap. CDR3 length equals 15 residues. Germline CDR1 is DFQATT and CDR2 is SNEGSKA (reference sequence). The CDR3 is CSADGSGDIGEKLFF. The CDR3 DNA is TGCAGTGCTGACGGATCAGGGGATATAGGCGAAAAACTGTTTTTT.

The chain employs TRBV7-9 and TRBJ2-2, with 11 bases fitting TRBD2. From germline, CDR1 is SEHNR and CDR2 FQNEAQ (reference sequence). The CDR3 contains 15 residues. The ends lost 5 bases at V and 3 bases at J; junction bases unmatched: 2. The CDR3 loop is CASSPGLADTGELFF. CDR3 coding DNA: TGTGCCAGCAGCCCGGGACTAGCGGACACCGGGGAGCTGTTTTTT.

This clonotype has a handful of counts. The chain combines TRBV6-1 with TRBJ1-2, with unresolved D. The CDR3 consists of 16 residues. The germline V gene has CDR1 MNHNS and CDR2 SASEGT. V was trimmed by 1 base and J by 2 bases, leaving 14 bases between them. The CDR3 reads CASSEGHPSVNYGYTF. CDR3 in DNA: TGTGCCAGCAGTGAAGGACACCCCTCAGTAAACTATGGCTACACCTTC.

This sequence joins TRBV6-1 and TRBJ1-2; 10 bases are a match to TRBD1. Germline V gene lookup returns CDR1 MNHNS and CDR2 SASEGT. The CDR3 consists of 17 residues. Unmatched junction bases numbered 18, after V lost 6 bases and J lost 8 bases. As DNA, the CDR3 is TGTGCCAGCAGAGATCGACCCGGGACAGGGGCCGTGCTGGGCTACACCTTC. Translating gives CASRDRPGTGAVLGYTF.

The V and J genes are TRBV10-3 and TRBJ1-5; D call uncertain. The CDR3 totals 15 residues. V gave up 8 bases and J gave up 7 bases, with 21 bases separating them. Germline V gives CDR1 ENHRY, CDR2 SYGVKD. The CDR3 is CAISGMGGTEQPQHF. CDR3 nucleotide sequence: TGTGCCATCTCCGGAATGGGCGGTACCGAACAGCCCCAGCATTTT.

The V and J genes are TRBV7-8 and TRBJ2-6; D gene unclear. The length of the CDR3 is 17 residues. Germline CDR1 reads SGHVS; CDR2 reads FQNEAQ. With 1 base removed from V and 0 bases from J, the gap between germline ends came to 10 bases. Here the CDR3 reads CASSLEAVISGANVLTF. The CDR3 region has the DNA TGTGCCAGCAGCTTAGAGGCGGTTATCTCTGGGGCCAACGTCCTGACTTTC.

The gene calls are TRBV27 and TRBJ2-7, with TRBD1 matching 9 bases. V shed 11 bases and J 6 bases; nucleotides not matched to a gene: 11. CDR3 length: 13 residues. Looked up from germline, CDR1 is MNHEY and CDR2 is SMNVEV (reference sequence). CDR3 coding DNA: TGTGCCGGTTCCTGGGACAGGGCGATCGAGCAGTACTTC. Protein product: CAGSWDRAIEQYF.

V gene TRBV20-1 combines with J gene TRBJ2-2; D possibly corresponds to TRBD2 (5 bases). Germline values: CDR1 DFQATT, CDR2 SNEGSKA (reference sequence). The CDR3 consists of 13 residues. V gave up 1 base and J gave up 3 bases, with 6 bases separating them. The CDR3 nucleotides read TGCAGTGCTAGAGGGCGGGACACCGGGGAGCTGTTTTTT. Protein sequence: CSARGRDTGELFF.

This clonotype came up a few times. CDR3 nucleotide sequence: TGTGCCAGCAGCTTAAGCCATTCCCAAGAGACCCAGTACTTC. This translates into CASSLSHSQETQYF. The genes are TRBV7-2 and TRBJ2-5, with D unclear. Looked up from germline, CDR1 is SGHTA and CDR2 is FQGNSA. Trimming cost V 2 bases and J 1 base, with 8 bases left between them. The CDR3 runs to 14 residues.

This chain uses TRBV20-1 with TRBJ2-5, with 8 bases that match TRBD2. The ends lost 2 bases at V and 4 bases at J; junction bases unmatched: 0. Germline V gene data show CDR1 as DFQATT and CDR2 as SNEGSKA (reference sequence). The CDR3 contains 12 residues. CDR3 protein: CSARLAGETQYF. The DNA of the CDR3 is TGCAGTGCTAGACTAGCGGGAGAGACCCAGTACTTC.

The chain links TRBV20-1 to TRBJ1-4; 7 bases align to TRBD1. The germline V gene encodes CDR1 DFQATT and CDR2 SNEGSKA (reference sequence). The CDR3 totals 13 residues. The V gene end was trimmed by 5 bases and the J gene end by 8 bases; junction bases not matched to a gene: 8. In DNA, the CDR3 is TGCAGTGCTCCCGACAGGGTTGGGGAAAAACTGTTTTTT. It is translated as CSAPDRVGEKLFF.

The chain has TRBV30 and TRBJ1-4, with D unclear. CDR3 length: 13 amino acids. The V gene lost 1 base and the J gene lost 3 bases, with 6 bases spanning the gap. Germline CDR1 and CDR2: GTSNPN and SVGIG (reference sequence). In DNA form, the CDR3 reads TGTGCCTGGAGTGCAAACGCTAATGAAAAACTGTTTTTT. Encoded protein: CAWSANANEKLFF. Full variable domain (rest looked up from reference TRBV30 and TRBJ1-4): SQTIHQWPATLVQPVGSPLSLECTVEGTSNPNLYWYRQAAGRGLQLLFYSVGIGQISSEVPQNLSASRPQDRQFILSSKKLLLSDSGFYLCAWSANANEKLFFGSGTQLSVL.

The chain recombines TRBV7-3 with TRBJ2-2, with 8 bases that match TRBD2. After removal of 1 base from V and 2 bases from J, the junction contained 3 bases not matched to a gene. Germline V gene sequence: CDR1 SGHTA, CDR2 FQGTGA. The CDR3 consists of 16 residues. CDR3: CASSLMVAGNTGELFF. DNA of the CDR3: TGTGCCAGCAGCTTAATGGTAGCGGGAAACACCGGGGAGCTGTTTTTT.

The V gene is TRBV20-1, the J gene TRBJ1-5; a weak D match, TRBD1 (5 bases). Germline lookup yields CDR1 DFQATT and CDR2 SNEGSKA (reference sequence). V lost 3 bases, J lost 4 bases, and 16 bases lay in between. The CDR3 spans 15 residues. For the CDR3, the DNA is TGCAGTGCTAGTGGGGAGAGGGGTGGTAATCAGCCCCAGCATTTT. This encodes CSASGERGGNQPQHF.

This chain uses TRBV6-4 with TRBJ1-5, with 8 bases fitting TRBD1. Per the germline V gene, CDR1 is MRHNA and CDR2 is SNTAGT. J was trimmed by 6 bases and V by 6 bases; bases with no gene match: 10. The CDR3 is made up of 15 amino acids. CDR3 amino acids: CASSADRGGGQPQHF. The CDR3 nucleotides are TGTGCCAGCAGCGCCGACAGGGGAGGAGGTCAGCCCCAGCATTTT.

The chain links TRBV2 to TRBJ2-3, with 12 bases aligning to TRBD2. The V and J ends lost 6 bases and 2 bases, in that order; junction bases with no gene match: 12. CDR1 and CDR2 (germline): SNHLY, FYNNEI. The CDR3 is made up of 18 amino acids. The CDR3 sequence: CASSAGLAGKAATDTQYF. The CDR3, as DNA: TGTGCCAGCAGCGCTGGACTAGCGGGGAAAGCCGCCACAGATACGCAGTATTTT.

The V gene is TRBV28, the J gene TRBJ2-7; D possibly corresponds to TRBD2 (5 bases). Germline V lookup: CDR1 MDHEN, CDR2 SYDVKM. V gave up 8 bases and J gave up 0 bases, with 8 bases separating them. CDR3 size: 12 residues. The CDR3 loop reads CASLRASYEQYF. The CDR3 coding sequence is TGTGCCAGCTTGCGGGCCTCCTACGAGCAGTACTTC.

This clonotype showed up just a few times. The DNA for the CDR3 is TGTGCCAGCAGCTTAGAGGGGTTTAACACTGAAGCTTTCTTT. This sequence encodes CASSLEGFNTEAFF. V and J are TRBV7-8 and TRBJ1-1; D possibly corresponds to TRBD1 (5 bases). CDR3 length: 14 residues. The germline gives CDR1 SGHVS, CDR2 FQNEAQ. Trimming took 1 base from V and 2 from J, leaving 8 bases between them.

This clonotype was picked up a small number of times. The CDR3 nucleotides read TGTGCCAGCAGTCCCAGGGTTAACTATGGCTACACCTTC. The encoded protein is CASSPRVNYGYTF. The gene calls are TRBV6-1 and TRBJ1-2; weak D call: TRBD1 (5 bases). Per germline, CDR1 MNHNS and CDR2 SASEGT. Trimming shortened V by 5 bases and J by 1 base, and 8 bases separated the two germline ends. This CDR3 is 13 amino acids long.

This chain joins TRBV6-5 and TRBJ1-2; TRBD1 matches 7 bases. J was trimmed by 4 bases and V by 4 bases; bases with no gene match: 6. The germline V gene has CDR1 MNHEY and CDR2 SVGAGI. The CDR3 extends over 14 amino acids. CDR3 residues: CASSFRQGSYGYTF. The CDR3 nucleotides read TGTGCCAGCAGTTTTCGACAGGGAAGCTATGGCTACACCTTC.

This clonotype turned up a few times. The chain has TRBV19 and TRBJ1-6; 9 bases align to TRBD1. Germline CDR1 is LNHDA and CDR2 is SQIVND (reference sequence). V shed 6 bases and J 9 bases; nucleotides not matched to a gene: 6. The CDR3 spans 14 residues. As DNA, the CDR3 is TGTGCCAGTAGGAGGACAGGGGAAGGTTCACCCCTCCACTTT. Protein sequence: CASRRTGEGSPLHF.

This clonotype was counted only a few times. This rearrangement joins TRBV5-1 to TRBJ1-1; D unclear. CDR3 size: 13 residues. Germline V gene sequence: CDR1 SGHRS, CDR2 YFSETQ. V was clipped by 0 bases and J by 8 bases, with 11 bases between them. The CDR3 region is CASSLDVVAEAFF. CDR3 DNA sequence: TGCGCCAGCAGCTTGGATGTGGTGGCAGAAGCTTTCTTT.

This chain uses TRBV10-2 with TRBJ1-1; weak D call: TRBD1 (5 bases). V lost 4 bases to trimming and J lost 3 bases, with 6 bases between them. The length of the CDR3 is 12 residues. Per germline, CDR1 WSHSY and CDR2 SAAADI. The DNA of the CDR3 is TGCGCCAGCAGTGGGGGGGACACTGAAGCTTTCTTT. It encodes CASSGGDTEAFF.

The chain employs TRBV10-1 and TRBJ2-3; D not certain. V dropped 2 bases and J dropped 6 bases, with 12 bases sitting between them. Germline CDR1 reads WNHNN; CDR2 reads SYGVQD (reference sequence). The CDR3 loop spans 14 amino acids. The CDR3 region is CASSEANGLDTQYF. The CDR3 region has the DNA TGCGCCAGCAGTGAGGCGAATGGGTTGGATACGCAGTATTTT.

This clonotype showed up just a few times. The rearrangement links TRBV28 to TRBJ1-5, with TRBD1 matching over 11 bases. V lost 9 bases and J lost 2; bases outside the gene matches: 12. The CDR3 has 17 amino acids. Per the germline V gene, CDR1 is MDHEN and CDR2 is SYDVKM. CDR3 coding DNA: TGTGCCAGTGCGGGGACAGGGGGTTCCTATGGCAATCAGCCCCAGCATTTT. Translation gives CASAGTGGSYGNQPQHF.

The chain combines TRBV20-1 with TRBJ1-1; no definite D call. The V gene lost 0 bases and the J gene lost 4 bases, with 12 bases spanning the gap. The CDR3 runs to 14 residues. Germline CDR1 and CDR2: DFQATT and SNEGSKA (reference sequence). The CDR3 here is CSARDWSTTTEAFF. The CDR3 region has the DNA TGCAGTGCTAGAGATTGGTCGACTACCACTGAAGCTTTCTTT.

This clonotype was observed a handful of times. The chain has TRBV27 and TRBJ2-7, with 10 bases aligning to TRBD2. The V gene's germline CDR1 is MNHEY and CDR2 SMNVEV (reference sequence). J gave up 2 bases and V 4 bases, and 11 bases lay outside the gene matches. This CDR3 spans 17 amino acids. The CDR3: CASSSRTSGTGTYEQYF. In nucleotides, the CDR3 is TGTGCCAGCAGTTCTCGGACTAGCGGCACTGGCACCTACGAGCAGTACTTC.

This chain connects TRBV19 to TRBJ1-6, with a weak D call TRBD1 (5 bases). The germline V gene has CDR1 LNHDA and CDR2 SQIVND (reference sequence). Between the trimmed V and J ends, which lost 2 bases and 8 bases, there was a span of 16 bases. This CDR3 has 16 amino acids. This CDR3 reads CASSITYRQLDSPLHF. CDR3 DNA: TGTGCCAGTAGTATAACGTACCGACAGTTGGATTCACCCCTCCACTTT. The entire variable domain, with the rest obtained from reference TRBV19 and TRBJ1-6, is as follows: DGGITQSPKYLFRKEGQNVTLSCEQNLNHDAMYWYRQDPGQGLRLIYYSQIVNDFQKGDIAEGYSVSREKKESFPLTVTSAQKNPTAFYLCASSITYRQLDSPLHFGNGTRLTVT.